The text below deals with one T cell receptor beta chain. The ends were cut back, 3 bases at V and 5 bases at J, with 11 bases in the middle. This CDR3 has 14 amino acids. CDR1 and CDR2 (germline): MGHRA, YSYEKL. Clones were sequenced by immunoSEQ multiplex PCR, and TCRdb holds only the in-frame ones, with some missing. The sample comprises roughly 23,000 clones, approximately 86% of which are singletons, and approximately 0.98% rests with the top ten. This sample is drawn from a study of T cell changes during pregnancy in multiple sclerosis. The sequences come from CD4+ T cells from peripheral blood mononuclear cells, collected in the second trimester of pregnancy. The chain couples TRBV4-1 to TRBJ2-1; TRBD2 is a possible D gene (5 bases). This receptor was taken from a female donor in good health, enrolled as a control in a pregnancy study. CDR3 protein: CASSHQLGNNEQFF. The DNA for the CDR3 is TGCGCCAGCAGCCACCAACTAGGGAACAATGAGCAGTTCTTC.